These T cell receptor beta chains were read from a single sample in a study of cytomegalovirus exposure and HLA in healthy donors. TCRdb keeps only in-frame clones here, not all; method: immunoSEQ multiplex PCR. The sample has roughly 100,000 clones; around three quarters are singletons. The sample taken for sequencing was PBMCs. Receptors originate from a man aged 35-49 years in good health and CMV-seronegative. Both conserved end residues are part of each CDR3. A D gene is named only where the DNA matches it firmly. Size is stated for part of the rows, as once, few or many counts, or as a class when the clone is expanded.

clone_size	d_call	v_call	j_call	cdr3_aa	cdr3_nt
-	TRBD2	TRBV5-4	TRBJ2-7	CASSLGGTSGYEQYF	TGTGCCAGCAGCTTGGGGGGTACTAGCGGCTACGAGCAGTACTTC
-	TRBD2	TRBV6-5	TRBJ2-7	CASSFGGGAPYEQYF	TGTGCCAGCTCTTTTGGGGGGGGTGCCCCCTACGAGCAGTACTTC
-	-	TRBV18	TRBJ2-7	CASSPGLSYEQYF	TGTGCCAGCTCACCAGGACTATCCTACGAGCAGTACTTC
few	-	TRBV7-9	TRBJ1-6	CASSKDGDNSPLHF	TGTGCCAGCAGCAAAGACGGAGATAATTCACCCCTCCACTTT
-	-	TRBV6-5	TRBJ1-2	CASSSQTGTGYGYTF	TGTGCCAGCAGTTCTCAGACAGGCACGGGGTATGGCTACACCTTC
-	TRBD1	TRBV4-3	TRBJ1-4	CASSLDKVRGGFEKLFF	TGCGCCAGCAGCCTAGACAAAGTAAGAGGGGGCTTTGAAAAACTGTTTTTT
-	TRBD2	TRBV28	TRBJ2-1	CASSFTSAAYNEQFF	TGTGCCAGCAGCTTTACTAGCGCGGCCTACAATGAGCAGTTCTTC
-	-	TRBV29-1	TRBJ2-4	CSARDTLIKNIQYF	TGCAGCGCCAGGGACACCCTAATCAAAAACATTCAGTACTTC
-	TRBD2	TRBV9	TRBJ2-5	CASSSGLAGVTETQYF	TGTGCCAGCAGCTCTGGGCTAGCGGGGGTCACAGAGACCCAGTACTTC
-	-	TRBV29-1	TRBJ2-7	CSVGGGRGDDEQYF	TGCAGCGTTGGAGGAGGGAGAGGCGATGACGAGCAGTACTTC
-	TRBD2	TRBV7-2	TRBJ2-3	CASSLKPLAGITDTQYF	TGTGCCAGCAGCTTAAAACCTCTAGCGGGAATCACAGATACGCAGTATTTT
few	-	TRBV5-1	TRBJ1-1	CASSLLESGNTEAFF	TGCGCCAGCAGCTTGTTGGAGTCCGGGAACACTGAAGCTTTCTTT
-	-	TRBV5-4	TRBJ1-4	CASSTRTDTNEKLFF	TGTGCCAGCAGCACCCGGACAGATACTAATGAAAAACTGTTTTTT
-	TRBD1	TRBV29-1	TRBJ2-7	CSVPSGQFSYEQYF	TGCAGCGTTCCGTCGGGACAGTTCTCCTACGAGCAGTACTTC
-	TRBD1	TRBV6-4	TRBJ2-1	CASSDSPGTGGNEQFF	TGTGCCAGCAGTGATTCTCCCGGGACAGGGGGGAATGAGCAGTTCTTC
-	-	TRBV20-1	TRBJ1-4	CGVEENEKLFF	TGCGGTGTGGAGGAGAATGAAAAACTGTTTTTT
few	-	TRBV9	TRBJ2-7	CASSVVAATYEQYF	TGTGCCAGCAGCGTAGTGGCGGCGACCTACGAGCAGTACTTC
-	-	TRBV10-1	TRBJ1-3	CASSGARLNGGNTIYF	TGCGCCAGCAGTGGGGCACGCCTCAACGGAGGAAACACCATATATTTT
-	-	TRBV5-4	TRBJ2-3	CASSQYQGRTDTQYF	TGTGCCAGCAGCCAATATCAGGGCCGCACAGATACGCAGTATTTT
-	-	TRBV5-6	TRBJ2-7	CASSLVGVYEQYF	TGTGCCAGCAGCTTGGTCGGGGTCTACGAGCAGTACTTC
-	TRBD2	TRBV7-2	TRBJ2-1	CASSWTSGYNEQFF	TGTGCCAGCAGCTGGACTAGCGGATACAATGAGCAGTTCTTC
-	TRBD2	TRBV4-1	TRBJ2-1	CASSLGAGGSYNEQFF	TGCGCCAGCAGCCTGGGAGCGGGAGGGTCCTACAATGAGCAGTTCTTC
-	-	TRBV6-4	TRBJ1-2	CASSPGVGAYGYTF	TGTGCCAGCAGCCCCGGGGTTGGAGCCTATGGCTACACCTTC
few	TRBD2	TRBV5-6	TRBJ2-7	CASRVTGTRGSYEQYF	TGTGCCAGCAGAGTTACCGGGACTAGGGGGTCCTACGAGCAGTACTTC
-	-	TRBV7-9	TRBJ2-1	CASSSEGAGWDLEQFF	TGTGCCAGCAGCTCGGAGGGTGCGGGGTGGGATCTCGAGCAGTTCTTC
-	-	TRBV5-1	TRBJ2-1	CASSLSGGAVANEQFF	TGCGCCAGCAGCCTTAGTGGGGGGGCCGTAGCTAATGAGCAGTTCTTC
-	TRBD2	TRBV5-1	TRBJ2-3	CASSPPSGGTDTQYF	TGCGCCAGCAGCCCTCCTAGCGGGGGCACAGATACGCAGTATTTT
-	TRBD2	TRBV7-2	TRBJ2-3	CASSVTHLAGGARYTQYF	TGTGCCAGCAGCGTCACCCACCTAGCGGGGGGCGCGCGCTATACGCAGTATTTT
-	TRBD2	TRBV18	TRBJ2-3	CASSPLSGSPTDTQYF	TGTGCCAGCTCACCCCTGAGCGGGAGCCCCACAGATACGCAGTATTTT
-	-	TRBV7-6	TRBJ2-2	CASSLTRVPGELFF	TGTGCCAGCAGCCTGACGAGGGTACCAGGGGAGCTGTTTTTT
-	TRBD1	TRBV30	TRBJ1-1	CAWEVLEKTGPFTEAFF	TGTGCCTGGGAAGTCTTAGAGAAGACAGGGCCCTTCACTGAAGCTTTCTTT
-	-	TRBV4-3	TRBJ1-6	CASSQDHYRGSYSNSPLHF	TGCGCCAGCAGCCAAGATCACTATCGCGGTTCATACTCAAATTCACCCCTCCACTTT
-	TRBD1	TRBV19	TRBJ1-4	CASNPGTGAEKLFF	TGTGCCAGTAACCCCGGGACAGGGGCTGAAAAACTGTTTTTT
-	-	TRBV15	TRBJ2-1	CATSRDSVNEQFF	TGTGCCACCAGCAGAGATTCCGTTAATGAGCAGTTCTTC
-	-	TRBV5-5	TRBJ2-7	CASSSDRTPPEQYF	TGTGCCAGCAGCTCGGACAGAACCCCCCCCGAGCAGTACTTC
-	-	TRBV5-3	TRBJ2-3	CARIDPGKGPDTQYF	TGTGCCAGAATAGATCCGGGGAAGGGCCCAGATACGCAGTATTTT
-	TRBD2	TRBV13	TRBJ2-7	CASSLGAGVTYEQYF	TGTGCCAGCAGCTTAGGGGCGGGAGTGACCTACGAGCAGTACTTC
-	-	TRBV7-9	TRBJ2-5	CASSLASGNQETQYF	TGTGCCAGCAGCTTAGCGTCAGGGAATCAAGAGACCCAGTACTTC
medium-sized	TRBD1	TRBV2	TRBJ1-4	CASSEGGQGFDKLFF	TGTGCCAGCAGTGAGGGAGGACAGGGATTTGACAAACTGTTTTTT
few	TRBD1	TRBV19	TRBJ1-4	CASSKGTVTNEKLFF	TGTGCCAGTAGTAAGGGGACAGTTACTAATGAAAAACTGTTTTTT
-	TRBD2	TRBV28	TRBJ2-1	CASSSAGGVDNEQFF	TGTGCCAGCAGTTCCGCGGGAGGGGTTGACAATGAGCAGTTCTTC
once	TRBD1	TRBV28	TRBJ1-4	CASRRHRDSWRTNEKLFF	TGTGCCAGCAGACGCCACCGGGACAGTTGGAGGACTAATGAAAAACTGTTTTTT